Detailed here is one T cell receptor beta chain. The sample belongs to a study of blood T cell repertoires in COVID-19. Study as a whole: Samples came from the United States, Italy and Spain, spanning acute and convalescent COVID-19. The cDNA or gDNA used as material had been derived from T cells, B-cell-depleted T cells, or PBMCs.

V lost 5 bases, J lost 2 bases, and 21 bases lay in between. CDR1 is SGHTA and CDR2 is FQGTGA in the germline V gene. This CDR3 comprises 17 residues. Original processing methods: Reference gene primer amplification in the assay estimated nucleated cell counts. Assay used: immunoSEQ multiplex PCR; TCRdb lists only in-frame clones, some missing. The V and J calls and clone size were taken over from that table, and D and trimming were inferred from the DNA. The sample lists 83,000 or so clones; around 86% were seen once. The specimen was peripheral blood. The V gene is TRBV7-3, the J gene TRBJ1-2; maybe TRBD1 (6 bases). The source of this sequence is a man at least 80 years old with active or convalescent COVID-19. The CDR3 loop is CASSPNLGAGLNYGYTF. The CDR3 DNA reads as TGTGCCAGCAGCCCCAATTTGGGGGCAGGGCTAAACTATGGCTACACCTTC.